The following is a T cell receptor beta chain sequence with its context. The source of the sample is a study of blood T cell repertoires in COVID-19. Study overall: COVID-19 samples from acute and convalescent phases originated in the United States, Italy and Spain.

The table came from immunoSEQ multiplex PCR; TCRdb's copy has only in-frame clones and leaves some out. The sample gives about 530,000 clones, roughly 89% of which show up once; 7.8% is in the top ten. It was during active infection that Seattle patients were enrolled and then longitudinally followed. This CDR3 has 14 residues. Germline CDR1 WSHSY, CDR2 SAAADI. J gave up 9 bases and V 5 bases, and 7 bases lay outside the gene matches. This chain uses TRBV10-2 with TRBJ1-6; 7 nucleotides agree with TRBD1. The sequenced material came from peripheral blood. This sequence originates from a woman between 50 and 59 years old with COVID-19, enrolled during active disease. For the CDR3, the DNA is TGCGCCAGCAGTTCGACAGGGATTTTTTCACCCCTCCACTTT. As protein: CASSSTGIFSPLHF.